The 5 T cell receptor beta chains listed next were all sequenced from one sample in a study of blood T cell repertoires in COVID-19. The repertoire was sequenced with immunoSEQ multiplex PCR; TCRdb's copy has only in-frame clones and lacks some. Found here are roughly 230,000 clones, 65% to 90% of them singletons; the top ten hold roughly 5%. Sequences were obtained from peripheral blood. These receptors were taken from a man over 45 with COVID-19, enrolled during active disease.

V is TRBV29-1 and J is TRBJ1-2; weak D call: TRBD1 (5 bases). V was cut by 3 bases and J by 5 bases, with 13 bases left in between. Germline V CDR1 and CDR2: SQVTM, ANQGSEA. The CDR3 contains 13 residues. The CDR3 sequence: CSVDRVASYGYTF. DNA of the CDR3: TGCAGCGTTGACAGGGTCGCCTCTTATGGCTACACCTTC. The full variable domain, in which reference TRBV29-1 and TRBJ1-2 provide the parts outside the CDR3, is SAVISQKPSRDICQRGTSLTIQCQVDSQVTMMFWYRQQPGQSLTLIATANQGSEATYESGFVIDKFPISRPNLTFSTLTVSNMSPEDSSIYLCSVDRVASYGYTFGSGTRLTVV.

A single count supports this clone. This chain uses TRBV11-2 with TRBJ1-1, with no clear D. The CDR3 has 13 amino acids. CDR1 SGHAT and CDR2 FQNNGV come from the germline V gene. V gave up 2 bases and J gave up 4 bases, with 8 bases separating them. The CDR3 coding sequence is TGTGCCAGCAGCTTATTCACGAGCACTGAAGCTTTCTTT. As protein: CASSLFTSTEAFF.

V usage is TRBV4-3 and J usage is TRBJ1-1; 8 positions match TRBD1. CDR3 size: 14 residues. Unmatched junction bases numbered 5, after V lost 4 bases and J lost 4 bases. The germline gives CDR1 LGHNA, CDR2 YSLEER. The chain's CDR3 is CASSLYRGITEAFF. CDR3 bases: TGCGCCAGCAGCCTTTACAGGGGGATCACTGAAGCTTTCTTT.

The V gene is TRBV4-3, the J gene TRBJ2-1; TRBD2 is a possible D gene (6 bases). Per the germline V gene, CDR1 is LGHNA and CDR2 is YSLEER. This CDR3 is built from 17 residues. V lost 0 bases, J lost 0 bases, and 12 bases lay in between. The CDR3 DNA sequence: TGCGCCAGCAGCCAAGAAGGAGGGGCCTCCTCCTACAATGAGCAGTTCTTC. This sequence encodes CASSQEGGASSYNEQFF.

The chain links TRBV5-1 to TRBJ1-3, with D possibly matching TRBD1 (5 bases). CDR3 length: 16 residues. The V end lost 4 bases, the J end lost 4 bases, and 18 bases lay between the germline ends. Germline V lookup: CDR1 SGHRS, CDR2 YFSETQ. Here the CDR3 reads CASSPGGTPTGNTIYF. In DNA form, the CDR3 reads TGCGCCAGCAGCCCTGGAGGGACCCCCACGGGAAACACCATATATTTT.